The clone carrying this T cell receptor (beta chain) appeared many times. Its antigen is still unknown. The CDR3 length is 13 residues. CDR1 is WNHNN and CDR2 is SYGVQD in the germline V gene (reference sequence). V shed 9 bases, J shed 3 bases, and the junction held 7 bases outside the gene matches. The diagnoses drew upon clinical symptoms, serum thyroxine and TRAb, thyroid ultrasound and orbital computed tomography. These data belong to a study of T cells in Graves' hyperthyroidism and ophthalmopathy. Study results and limitations: In blood, most of the thyroid clonotypes expanded above 0.001 were also present.

TCR beta CDR3 regions were amplified from RNA transcripts. TCR CDR3 regions were first amplified by RT-PCR with HTBI primers. TCRdb passed the multiplex PCR reads through MiXCR, listing each CDR3 protein once. The data contain 130,000 to 150,000 distinct CDR3 sequences, around 20% of them singletons. This sequence was found in a woman in her fifties or sixties with Graves' hyperthyroidism that later progressed to Graves' ophthalmopathy. This chain links TRBV10-1 with TRBJ2-7, with TRBD1 matching 8 bases. The material sequenced was blood. The CDR3 DNA reads TGCGCCAGTCGGACAGGGACACGCTACGAGCAGTACTTC. Translated, it gives CASRTGTRYEQYF.